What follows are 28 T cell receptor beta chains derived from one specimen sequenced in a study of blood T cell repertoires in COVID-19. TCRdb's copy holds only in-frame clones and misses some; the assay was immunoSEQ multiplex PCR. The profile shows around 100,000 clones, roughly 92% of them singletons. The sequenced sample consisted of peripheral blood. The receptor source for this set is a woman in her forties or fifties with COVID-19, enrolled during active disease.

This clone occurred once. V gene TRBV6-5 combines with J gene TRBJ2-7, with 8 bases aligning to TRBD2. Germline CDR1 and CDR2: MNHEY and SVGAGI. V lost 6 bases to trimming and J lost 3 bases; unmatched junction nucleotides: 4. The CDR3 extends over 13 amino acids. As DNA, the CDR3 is TGTGCCAGCAGACTAGCGGTGGACTACGAGCAGTACTTC. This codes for CASRLAVDYEQYF.

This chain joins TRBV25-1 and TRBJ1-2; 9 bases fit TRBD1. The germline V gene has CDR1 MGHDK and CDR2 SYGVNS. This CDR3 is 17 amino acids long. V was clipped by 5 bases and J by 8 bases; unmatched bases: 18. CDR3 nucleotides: TGTGCCAGCAGTATAAGTGCCCCCGGGACAGGGATTCAAGGCTACACCTTC. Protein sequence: CASSISAPGTGIQGYTF.

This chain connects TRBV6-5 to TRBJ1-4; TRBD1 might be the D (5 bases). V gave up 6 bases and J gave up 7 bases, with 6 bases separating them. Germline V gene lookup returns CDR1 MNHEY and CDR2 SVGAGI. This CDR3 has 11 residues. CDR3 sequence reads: CASRGGEKLFF. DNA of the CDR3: TGTGCCAGCAGGGGGGGTGAAAAACTGTTTTTT.

The CDR3 bases are TGTGCCAGCAGGCGGGCGGGCGGCACCGGGGAGCTGTTTTTT. Protein: CASRRAGGTGELFF. V is TRBV28 and J is TRBJ2-2; D possibly corresponds to TRBD2 (5 bases). This CDR3 comprises 14 residues. The V gene's germline CDR1 is MDHEN and CDR2 SYDVKM. Trimming took off 6 bases at V and 4 bases at J, with 12 bases between the two ends.

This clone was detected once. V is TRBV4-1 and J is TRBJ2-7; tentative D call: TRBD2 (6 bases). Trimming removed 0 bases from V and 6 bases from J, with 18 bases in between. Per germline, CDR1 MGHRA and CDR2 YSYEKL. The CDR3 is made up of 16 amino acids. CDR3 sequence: CASSQEGRLANGEQYF. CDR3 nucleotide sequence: TGCGCCAGCAGCCAAGAAGGAAGGCTAGCGAACGGCGAGCAGTACTTC.

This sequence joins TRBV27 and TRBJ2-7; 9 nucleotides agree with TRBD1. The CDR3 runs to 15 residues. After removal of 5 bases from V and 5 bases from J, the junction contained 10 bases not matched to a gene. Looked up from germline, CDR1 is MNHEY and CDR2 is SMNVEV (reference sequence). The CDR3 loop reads CASSHPTGGRDEQYF. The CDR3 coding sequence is TGTGCCAGCAGTCACCCGACAGGGGGGAGGGACGAGCAGTACTTC.

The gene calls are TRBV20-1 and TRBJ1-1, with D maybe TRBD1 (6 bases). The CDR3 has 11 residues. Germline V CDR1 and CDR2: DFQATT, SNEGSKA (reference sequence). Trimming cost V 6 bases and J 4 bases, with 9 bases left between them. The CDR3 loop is CSATGRTEAFF. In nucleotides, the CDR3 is TGCAGTGCGACAGGCCGCACTGAAGCTTTCTTT.

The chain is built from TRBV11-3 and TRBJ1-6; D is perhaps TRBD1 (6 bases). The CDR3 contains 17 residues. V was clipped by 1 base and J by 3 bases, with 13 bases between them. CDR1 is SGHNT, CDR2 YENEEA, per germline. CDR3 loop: CASSLGQVGFYNSPLHF. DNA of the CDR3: TGTGCCAGCAGCTTAGGACAGGTCGGGTTCTATAATTCACCCCTCCACTTT.

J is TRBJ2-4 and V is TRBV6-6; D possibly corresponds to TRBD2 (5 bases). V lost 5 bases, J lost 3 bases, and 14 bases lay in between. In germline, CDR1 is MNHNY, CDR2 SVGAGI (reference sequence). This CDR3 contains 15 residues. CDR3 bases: TGTGCCAGCAGTAACGGAGGATTCGACAAAAACATTCAGTACTTC. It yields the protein CASSNGGFDKNIQYF.

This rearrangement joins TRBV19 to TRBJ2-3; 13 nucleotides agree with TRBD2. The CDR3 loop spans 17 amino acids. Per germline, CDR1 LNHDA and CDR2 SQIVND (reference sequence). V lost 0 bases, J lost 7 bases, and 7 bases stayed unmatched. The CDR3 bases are TGTGCCAGTAGTATAGAGCCACTAGCGGGGGGGCGAAATACGCAGTATTTT. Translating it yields CASSIEPLAGGRNTQYF.

CDR3: CASSTVAGVYNEQFF. CDR3 DNA: TGCGCCAGCAGCACCGTAGCGGGGGTCTACAATGAGCAGTTCTTC. The chain joins TRBV5-1 to TRBJ2-1; 9 bases agree with TRBD2. Trimming cost V 4 bases and J 3 bases; bases outside gene matches: 5. This CDR3 is built from 15 residues. Germline CDR1 is SGHRS and CDR2 is YFSETQ.

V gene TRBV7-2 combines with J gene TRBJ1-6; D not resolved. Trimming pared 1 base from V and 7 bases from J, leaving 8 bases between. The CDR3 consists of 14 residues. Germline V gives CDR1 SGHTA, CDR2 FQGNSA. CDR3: CASSLDWANSPLHF. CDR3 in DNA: TGTGCCAGCAGCTTAGATTGGGCCAATTCACCCCTCCACTTT. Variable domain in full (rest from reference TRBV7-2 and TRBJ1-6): GAGVSQSPSNKVTEKGKDVELRCDPISGHTALYWYRQSLGQGLEFLIYFQGNSAPDKSGLPSDRFSAERTGGSVSTLTIQRTQQEDSAVYLCASSLDWANSPLHFGNGTRLTVT.

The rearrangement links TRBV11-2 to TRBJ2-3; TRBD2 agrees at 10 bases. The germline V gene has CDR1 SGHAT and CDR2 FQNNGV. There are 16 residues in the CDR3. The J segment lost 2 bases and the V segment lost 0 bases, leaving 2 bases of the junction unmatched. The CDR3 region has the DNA TGTGCCAGCAGCTTAGAACTAGCGGGGAACACAGATACGCAGTATTTT. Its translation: CASSLELAGNTDTQYF.

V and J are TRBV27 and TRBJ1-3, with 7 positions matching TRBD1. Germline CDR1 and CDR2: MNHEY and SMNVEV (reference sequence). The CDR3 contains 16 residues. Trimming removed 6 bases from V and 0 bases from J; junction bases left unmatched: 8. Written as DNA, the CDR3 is TGTGCCAGCAGGTCCGACAGGGCTAGCTCTGGAAACACCATATATTTT. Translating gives CASRSDRASSGNTIYF.

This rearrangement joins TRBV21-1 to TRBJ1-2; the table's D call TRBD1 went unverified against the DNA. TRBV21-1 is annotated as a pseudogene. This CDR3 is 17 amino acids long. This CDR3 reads CASSPKTGTVYPYGYTF. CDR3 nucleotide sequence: TGTGCCAGCAGCCCAAAGACCGGGACAGTCTACCCCTATGGCTACACCTTC.

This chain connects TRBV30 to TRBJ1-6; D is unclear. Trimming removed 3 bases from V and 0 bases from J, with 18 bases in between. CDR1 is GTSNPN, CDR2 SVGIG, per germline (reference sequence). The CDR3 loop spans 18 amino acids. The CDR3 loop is CAWRPPPVVSSYNSPLHF. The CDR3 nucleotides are TGTGCCTGGAGACCCCCCCCCGTTGTCAGCTCCTATAATTCACCCCTCCACTTT.

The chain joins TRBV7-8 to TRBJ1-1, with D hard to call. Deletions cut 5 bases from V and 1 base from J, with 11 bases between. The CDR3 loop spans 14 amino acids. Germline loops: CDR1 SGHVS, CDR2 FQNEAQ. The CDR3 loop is CASSLRHTNTEAFF. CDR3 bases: TGTGCCAGCAGCCTGAGACACACGAACACTGAAGCTTTCTTT.

DNA for the CDR3: TGTGCCAGTAGTATAGGACAGGGTCAGAATGGCTACACCTTC. Protein sequence: CASSIGQGQNGYTF. This sequence joins TRBV19 and TRBJ1-2; 7 bases line up with TRBD1. CDR3 size: 14 residues. The trim removed 1 base at V and 6 bases at J, leaving 5 bases unmatched. The germline V gene encodes CDR1 LNHDA and CDR2 SQIVND (reference sequence).

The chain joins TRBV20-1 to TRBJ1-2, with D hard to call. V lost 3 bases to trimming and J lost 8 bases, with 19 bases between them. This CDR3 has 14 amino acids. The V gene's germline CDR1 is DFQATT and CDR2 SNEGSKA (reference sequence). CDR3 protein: CSASAPGLSQGYTF. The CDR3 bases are TGCAGTGCTAGTGCCCCGGGGTTGAGTCAGGGCTACACCTTC.

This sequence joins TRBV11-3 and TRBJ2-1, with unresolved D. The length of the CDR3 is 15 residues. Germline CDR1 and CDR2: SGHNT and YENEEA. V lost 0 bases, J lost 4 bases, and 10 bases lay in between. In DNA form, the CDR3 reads TGTGCCAGCAGCTTAGATCCCGGCGGATACAATGAGCAGTTCTTC. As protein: CASSLDPGGYNEQFF.

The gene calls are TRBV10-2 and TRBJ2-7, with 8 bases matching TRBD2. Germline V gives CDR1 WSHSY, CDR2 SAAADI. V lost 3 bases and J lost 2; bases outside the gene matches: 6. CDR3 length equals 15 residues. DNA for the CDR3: TGCGCCAGCAGTGACCCTTCGGGGGGGACCTACGAGCAGTACTTC. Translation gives CASSDPSGGTYEQYF.

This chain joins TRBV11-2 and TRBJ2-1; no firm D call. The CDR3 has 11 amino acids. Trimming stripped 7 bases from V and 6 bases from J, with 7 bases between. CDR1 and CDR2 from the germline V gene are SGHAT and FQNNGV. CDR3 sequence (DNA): TGTGCCAGCACCCTAGGCAATGAGCAGTTCTTC. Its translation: CASTLGNEQFF. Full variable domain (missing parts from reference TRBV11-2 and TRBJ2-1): EAGVAQSPRYKIIEKRQSVAFWCNPISGHATLYWYQQILGQGPKLLIQFQNNGVVDDSQLPKDRFSAERLKGVDSTLKIQPAKLEDSAVYLCASTLGNEQFFGPGTRLTVL.

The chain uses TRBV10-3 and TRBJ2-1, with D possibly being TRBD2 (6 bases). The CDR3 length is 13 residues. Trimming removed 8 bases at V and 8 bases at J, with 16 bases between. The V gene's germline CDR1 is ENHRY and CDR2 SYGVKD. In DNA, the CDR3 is TGTGCCATCGGGATATGGGAGGTTGATGAGCAGTTCTTC. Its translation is CAIGIWEVDEQFF.

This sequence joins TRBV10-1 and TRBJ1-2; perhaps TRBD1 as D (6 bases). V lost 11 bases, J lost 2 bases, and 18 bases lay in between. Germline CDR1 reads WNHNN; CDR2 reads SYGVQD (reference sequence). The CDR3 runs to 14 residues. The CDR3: CASKARGMNYGYTF. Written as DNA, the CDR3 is TGCGCCTCCAAAGCGAGGGGGATGAACTATGGCTACACCTTC.

Here the CDR3 reads CASSLGDNYGYTF. The CDR3 nucleotides are TGTGCCAGCAGCTTGGGCGATAACTATGGCTACACCTTC. This chain links TRBV5-4 with TRBJ1-2; D call uncertain. V dropped 0 bases and J dropped 1 base, with 4 bases sitting between them. Germline values: CDR1 SGHNT, CDR2 YYREEE (reference sequence). The length of the CDR3 is 13 residues.

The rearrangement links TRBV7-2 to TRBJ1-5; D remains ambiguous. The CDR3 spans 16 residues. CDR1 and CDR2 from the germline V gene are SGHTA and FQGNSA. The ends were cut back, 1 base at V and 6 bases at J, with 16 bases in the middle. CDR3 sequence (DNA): TGTGCCAGCAGCTTAGTACGTTTGAGTGCCCGTCAGCCCCAGCATTTT. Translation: CASSLVRLSARQPQHF.

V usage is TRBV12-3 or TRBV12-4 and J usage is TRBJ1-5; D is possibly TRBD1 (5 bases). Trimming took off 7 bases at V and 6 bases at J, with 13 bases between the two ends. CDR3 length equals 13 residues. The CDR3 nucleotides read TGTGCCAGCACATCAGGGTTCGGTCAGCCCCAGCATTTT. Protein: CASTSGFGQPQHF.

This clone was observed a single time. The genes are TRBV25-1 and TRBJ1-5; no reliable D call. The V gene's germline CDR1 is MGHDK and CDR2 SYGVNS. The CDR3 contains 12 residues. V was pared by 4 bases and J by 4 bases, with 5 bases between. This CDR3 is CASSAPNQPQHF. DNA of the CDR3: TGTGCCAGCAGTGCCCCAAATCAGCCCCAGCATTTT.